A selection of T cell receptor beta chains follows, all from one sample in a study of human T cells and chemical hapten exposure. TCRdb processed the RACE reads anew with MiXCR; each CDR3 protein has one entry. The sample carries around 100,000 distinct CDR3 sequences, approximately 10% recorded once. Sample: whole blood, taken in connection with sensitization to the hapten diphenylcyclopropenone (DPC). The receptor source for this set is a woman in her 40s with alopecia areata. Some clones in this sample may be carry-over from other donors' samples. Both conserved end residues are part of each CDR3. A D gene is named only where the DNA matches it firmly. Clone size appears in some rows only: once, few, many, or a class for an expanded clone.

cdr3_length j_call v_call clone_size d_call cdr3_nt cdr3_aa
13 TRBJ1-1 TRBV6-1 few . TGTGCCAGCGGCTTCCAGGGATACACTGAAGCTTTCTTT CASGFQGYTEAFF
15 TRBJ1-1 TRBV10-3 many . TGTGCCATCAGTGACCCCCGGGGGGGAAACACTGAAGCTTTCTTT CAISDPRGGNTEAFF
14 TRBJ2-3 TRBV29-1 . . TGCAGCGTGGGGGGCCAACGTAGTCGGGATACGCAGTATTTT CSVGGQRSRDTQYF
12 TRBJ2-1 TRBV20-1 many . TGCAGTGCTAGACCAGGGCCCAATGAGCAGTTCTTC CSARPGPNEQFF
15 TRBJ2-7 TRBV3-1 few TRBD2 TGTGCCAGCAGCCCAAATTGGCGGGGGGACTACGAGCAGTACTTC CASSPNWRGDYEQYF
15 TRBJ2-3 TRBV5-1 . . TGCGCCAGCAGCTTGTCAGAGCCTCGCACAGATACGCAGTATTTT CASSLSEPRTDTQYF
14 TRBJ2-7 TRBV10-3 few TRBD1 TGTGCCATCAGGCCGGGACAGGGGGCCTACGAGCAGTACTTC CAIRPGQGAYEQYF
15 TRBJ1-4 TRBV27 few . TGTGCCAGCAGTTTGTCCCCAACCCGGTTGGAAAAACTGTTTTTT CASSLSPTRLEKLFF
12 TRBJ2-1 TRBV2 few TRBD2 TGTGCCAGCATAAGCGGGAGGGGTGAGCAGTTCTTC CASISGRGEQFF
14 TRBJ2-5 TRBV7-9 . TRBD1 TGTGCCAGCAGCTTAGAGGGGGCACGAGAGACCCAGTACTTC CASSLEGARETQYF
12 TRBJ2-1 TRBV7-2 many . TGTGCCAGCAGCACTCATTACAATGAGCAGTTCTTC CASSTHYNEQFF
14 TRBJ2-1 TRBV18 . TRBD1 TGTGCCAGCTCCCCATCGGGACAGGGCAATGAGCAGTTCTTC CASSPSGQGNEQFF
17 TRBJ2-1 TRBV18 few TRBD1 TGTGCCAGCTCACCTTCGAGGGGGGACAGGCCCTACAATGAGCAGTTCTTC CASSPSRGDRPYNEQFF
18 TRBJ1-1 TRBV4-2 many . TGTGCCAGCAGCCAAGATATACGGCGGGGAACTGGCAACACTGAAGCTTTCTTT CASSQDIRRGTGNTEAFF
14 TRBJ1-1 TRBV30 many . TGTGCCTGGAGTGTAAGAGCGGGGAACACTGAAGCTTTCTTT CAWSVRAGNTEAFF
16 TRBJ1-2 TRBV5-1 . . TGCGCCAGCAGCTTGGCCCCTCGGACAGCCAACTATGGCTACACCTTC CASSLAPRTANYGYTF
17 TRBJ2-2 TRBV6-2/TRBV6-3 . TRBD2 TGTGCCAGCAGACGGACTAGCGGGAGGGGGGACACCGGGGAGCTGTTTTTT CASRRTSGRGDTGELFF
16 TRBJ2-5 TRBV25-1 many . TGTGCCAGCAGCAGTCGACAGGGCGGGGGTCAAGAGACCCAGTACTTC CASSSRQGGGQETQYF
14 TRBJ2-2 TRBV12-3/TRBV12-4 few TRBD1 TGTGCCAGCAGAGGGACAGGGGGCAACGGGGAGCTGTTTTTT CASRGTGGNGELFF
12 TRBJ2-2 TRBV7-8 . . TGTGCCAGCAGCTCCGCCTCCGGGGAGCTGTTTTTT CASSSASGELFF
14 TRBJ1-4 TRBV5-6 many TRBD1 TGTGCCAGCAGCTTGGGCAGGGGGCTTGGAAAACTGTTTTTT CASSLGRGLGKLFF
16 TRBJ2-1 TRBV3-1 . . TGTGCCAGCAGCCCAGATGGAGCCGGCTCCTACAATGAGCAGTTCTTC CASSPDGAGSYNEQFF
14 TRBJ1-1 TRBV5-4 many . TGTGCCAGCAGCTTGCCCCTTATGAACACTGAAGCTTTCTTT CASSLPLMNTEAFF
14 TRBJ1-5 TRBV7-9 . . TGTGCCAGCAGCTTTCCAGGGAGTACTCAGCCCCAGCATTTT CASSFPGSTQPQHF
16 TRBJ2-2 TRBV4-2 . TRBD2 TGTGCCAGCAGCCTGCTGACTAGCGGGAACACCGGGGAGCTGTTTTTT CASSLLTSGNTGELFF
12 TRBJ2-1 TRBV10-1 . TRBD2 TGCGCCAGCAGTGAGCCGGGACTAGCTCTGTTCTTC CASSEPGLALFF
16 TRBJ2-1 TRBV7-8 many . TGTGCCAGCAGCTTAGAGCGGGCCCCACCTTCCAATGAGCAGTTCTTC CASSLERAPPSNEQFF
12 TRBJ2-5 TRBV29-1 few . TGCAGCGTTGACCGGGGACAAGAGACCCAGTACTTC CSVDRGQETQYF
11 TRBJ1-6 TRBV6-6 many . TGTGCCAGCACCGGGAGTTCACCCCTCCACTTT CASTGSSPLHF
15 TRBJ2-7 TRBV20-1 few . TGCAGTGCTAGAGACCCAAAGGGGACTGGGCTGGAGCAGTACTTC CSARDPKGTGLEQYF
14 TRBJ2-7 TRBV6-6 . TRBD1 TGTGCCAGCACCCTCCGGGACAGGGCTGTCGAGCAGTACTTC CASTLRDRAVEQYF
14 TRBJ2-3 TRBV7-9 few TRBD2 TGTGCCGGGCGACGGGGGGGCCGGTCAGATACGCAGTATTTT CAGRRGGRSDTQYF
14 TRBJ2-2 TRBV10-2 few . TGCGCCAGCAGTGGGCTAGGGGGCACCGGGGAGCTGTTTTTT CASSGLGGTGELFF
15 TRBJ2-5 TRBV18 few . TGTGCCAGCTCTCTTCCAGGTGGGGAGGAGGAGACCCAGTACTTC CASSLPGGEEETQYF
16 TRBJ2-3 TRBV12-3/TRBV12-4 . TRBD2 TGTGCCAGCAGGCCCTGGACTAGCGGAATCACAGATACGCAGTATTTT CASRPWTSGITDTQYF
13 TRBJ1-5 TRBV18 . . TGTGCCAGCTCACCGGCGGGGGATCAGCCCCAGCATTTT CASSPAGDQPQHF
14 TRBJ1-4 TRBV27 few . TGTGCCAGCACTCCGGCGGGGAAAAATGAAAAACTGTTTTTT CASTPAGKNEKLFF
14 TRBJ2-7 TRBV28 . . TGTGCCAGCAGTCTCTCGACATCGCCCCACGAGCAGTACTTC CASSLSTSPHEQYF
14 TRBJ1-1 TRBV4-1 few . TGCGCCAGCAGCCAAGTAGGCCTGAACACTGAAGCTTTCTTT CASSQVGLNTEAFF
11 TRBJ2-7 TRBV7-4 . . TGTGCCAGCCGGCCCCCGAGTCCTGCGTACTTC CASRPPSPAYF
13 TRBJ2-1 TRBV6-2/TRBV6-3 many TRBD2 TGTGCCAGCAGTGGGCGGGAGGTGAATGAGCAGTTCTTC CASSGREVNEQFF
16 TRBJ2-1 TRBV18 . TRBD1 TGTGCCAGCTTTCCGGACAGGGGCCTGACCTACAATGAGCAGTTCTTC CASFPDRGLTYNEQFF
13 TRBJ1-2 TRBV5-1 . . TGCGCCAGCAGCTTCGACAGTACCTATGGCTACACCTTC CASSFDSTYGYTF
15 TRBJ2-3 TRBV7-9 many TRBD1 TGTGCCAGCAGCCCTACGACAGGGGGCGCAGATACGCAGTATTTT CASSPTTGGADTQYF
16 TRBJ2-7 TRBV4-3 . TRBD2 TGCGCCAGCAGCCAAGATCTCGCAGCGGGAGGGTACGAGCAGTACTTC CASSQDLAAGGYEQYF
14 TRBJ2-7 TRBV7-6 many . TGTGCCAGCAGCCAAGTGACAGGAGCCTACGAGCAGTACTTC CASSQVTGAYEQYF
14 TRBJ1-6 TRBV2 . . TGTGCCAGCAGTGTTACCCGTCAGGATTCACCCCTCCACTTT CASSVTRQDSPLHF
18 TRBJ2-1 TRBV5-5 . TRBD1 TGTGCCAGCAGCGGCCCGGACAGGGTTGGGGAGACCTACAATGAGCAGTTCTTC CASSGPDRVGETYNEQFF
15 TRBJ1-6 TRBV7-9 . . TGTGCCAGCAGCGGCAGCGACGGAAAGAATTCACCCCTCCACTTT CASSGSDGKNSPLHF
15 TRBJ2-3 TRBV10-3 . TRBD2 TGTGCCATCAGCCGTACTAGCGGGGAGGGAGATACGCAGTATTTT CAISRTSGEGDTQYF
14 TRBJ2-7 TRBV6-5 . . TGTGCCAGCAGTTACGCCCCAGGGGGGACCGAGCAGTACTTC CASSYAPGGTEQYF